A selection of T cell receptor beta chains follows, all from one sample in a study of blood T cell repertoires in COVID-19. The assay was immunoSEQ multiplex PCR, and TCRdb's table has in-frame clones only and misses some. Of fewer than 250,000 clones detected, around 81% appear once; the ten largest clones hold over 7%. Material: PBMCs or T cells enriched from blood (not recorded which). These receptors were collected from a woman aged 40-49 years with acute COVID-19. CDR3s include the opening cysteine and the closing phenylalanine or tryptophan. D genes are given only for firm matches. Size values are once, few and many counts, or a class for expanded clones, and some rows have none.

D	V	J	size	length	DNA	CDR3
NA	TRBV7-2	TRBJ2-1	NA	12	TGTGCCAGCAGCCTTACAGGGACTGAGCAGTTCTTC	CASSLTGTEQFF
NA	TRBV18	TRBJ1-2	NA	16	TGTGCCAGCTCACCAAGAGAAGGCAGGGTGGGCTATGGCTACACCTTC	CASSPREGRVGYGYTF
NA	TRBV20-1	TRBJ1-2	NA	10	TGCAGTGCTAGATCCGATGGCTACACCTTC	CSARSDGYTF
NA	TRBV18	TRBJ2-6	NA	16	TGTGCCAGCTCACAAGTCCAGGGCTCTGGGGCCAACGTCCTGACTTTC	CASSQVQGSGANVLTF
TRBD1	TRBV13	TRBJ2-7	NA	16	TGTGCCAGCAGCGCCCAGGACACGGGACAGGGCTACGAGCAGTACTTC	CASSAQDTGQGYEQYF
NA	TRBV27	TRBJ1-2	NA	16	TGTGCCAGCCGGGACTGGGGAATCGGGGCGAACTATGGCTACACCTTC	CASRDWGIGANYGYTF
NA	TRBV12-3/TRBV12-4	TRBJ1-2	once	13	TGTGCCAGCAGTTTATCCGGTTACTATGGCTACACCTTC	CASSLSGYYGYTF
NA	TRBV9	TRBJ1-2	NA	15	TGTGCCAGCAGCGCGGGGGGGGGACCCCTCTATGGCTACACCTTC	CASSAGGGPLYGYTF
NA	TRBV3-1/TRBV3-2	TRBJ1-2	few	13	TGTGCCAGCAGCTGGGGCTCTAACTATGGCTACACCTTC	CASSWGSNYGYTF
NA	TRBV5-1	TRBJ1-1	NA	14	TGCGCCAGCAGCTTGCGGGTAGAGAACACTGAAGCTTTCTTT	CASSLRVENTEAFF
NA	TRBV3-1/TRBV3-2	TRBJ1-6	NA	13	TGTGCCGGCGGATCCTTCTATAATTCACCCCTCCACTTT	CAGGSFYNSPLHF
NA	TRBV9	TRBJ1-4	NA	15	TGTGCCAGCAGCCCCCAGTGGGGGGAAAATGAAAAACTGTTTTTT	CASSPQWGENEKLFF
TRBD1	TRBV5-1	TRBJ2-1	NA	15	TGCGCCAGCAGCCCCCGGGACAGGAGCTTAAATGAGCAGTTCTTC	CASSPRDRSLNEQFF